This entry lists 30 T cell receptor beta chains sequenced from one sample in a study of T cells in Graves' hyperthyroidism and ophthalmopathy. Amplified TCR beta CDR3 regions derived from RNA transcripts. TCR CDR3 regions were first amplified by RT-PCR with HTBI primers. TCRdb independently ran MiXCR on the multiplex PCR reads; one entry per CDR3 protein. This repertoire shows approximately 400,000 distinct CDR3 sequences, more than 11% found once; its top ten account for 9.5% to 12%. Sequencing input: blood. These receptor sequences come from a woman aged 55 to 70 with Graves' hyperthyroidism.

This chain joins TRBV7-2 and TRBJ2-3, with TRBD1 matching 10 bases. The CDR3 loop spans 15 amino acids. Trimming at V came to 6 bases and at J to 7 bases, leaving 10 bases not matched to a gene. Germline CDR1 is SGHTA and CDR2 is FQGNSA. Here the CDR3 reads CASSLRDRGTNTQYF. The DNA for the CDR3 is TGTGCCAGCAGTCTCCGGGACAGGGGTACAAATACGCAGTATTTT.

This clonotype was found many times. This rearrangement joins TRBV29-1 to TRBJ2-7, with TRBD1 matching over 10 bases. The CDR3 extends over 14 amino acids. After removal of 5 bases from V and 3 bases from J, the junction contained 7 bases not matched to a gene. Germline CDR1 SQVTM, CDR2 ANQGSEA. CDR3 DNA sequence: TGCAGCGTTTCGGGGACAGGGGATAACTACGAGCAGTACTTC. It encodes CSVSGTGDNYEQYF.

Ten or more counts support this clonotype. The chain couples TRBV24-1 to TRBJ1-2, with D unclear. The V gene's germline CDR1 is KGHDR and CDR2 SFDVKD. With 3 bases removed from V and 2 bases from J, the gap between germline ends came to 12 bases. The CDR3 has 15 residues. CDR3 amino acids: CATSDPSTANYGYTF. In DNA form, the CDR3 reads TGTGCCACCAGTGATCCAAGCACAGCGAACTATGGCTACACCTTC.

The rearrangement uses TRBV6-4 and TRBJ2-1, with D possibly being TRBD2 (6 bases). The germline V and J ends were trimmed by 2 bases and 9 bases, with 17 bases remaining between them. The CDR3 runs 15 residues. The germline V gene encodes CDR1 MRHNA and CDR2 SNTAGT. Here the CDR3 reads CASSDAGRERGEQFF. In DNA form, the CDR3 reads TGTGCCAGCAGTGACGCTGGGCGGGAACGAGGTGAGCAGTTCTTC.

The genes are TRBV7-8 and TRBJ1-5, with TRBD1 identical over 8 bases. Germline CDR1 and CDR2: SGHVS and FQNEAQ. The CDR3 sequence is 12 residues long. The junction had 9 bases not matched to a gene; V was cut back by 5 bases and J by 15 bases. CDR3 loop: CASSTNRGSRHF. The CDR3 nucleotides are TGTGCCAGCAGCACAAACAGGGGGTCTCGGCATTTT.

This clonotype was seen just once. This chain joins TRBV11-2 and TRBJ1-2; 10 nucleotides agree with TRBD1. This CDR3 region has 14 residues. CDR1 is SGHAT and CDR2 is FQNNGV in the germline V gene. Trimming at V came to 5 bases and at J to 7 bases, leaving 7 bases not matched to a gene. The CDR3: CASSQGQGLGGYTF. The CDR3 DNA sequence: TGTGCCAGCAGCCAGGGACAGGGGCTGGGTGGCTACACCTTC.

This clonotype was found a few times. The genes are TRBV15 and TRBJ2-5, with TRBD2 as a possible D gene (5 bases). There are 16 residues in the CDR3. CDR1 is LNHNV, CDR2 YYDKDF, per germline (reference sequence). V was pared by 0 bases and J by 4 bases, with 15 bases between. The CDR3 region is CATSREDQRLGETQYF. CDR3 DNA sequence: TGTGCCACCAGCAGAGAAGATCAGCGGCTCGGAGAGACCCAGTACTTC. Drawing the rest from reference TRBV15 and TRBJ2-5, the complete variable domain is DAMVIQNPRYQVTQFGKPVTLSCSQTLNHNVMYWYQQKSSQAPKLLFHYYDKDFNNEADTPDNFQSRRPNTSFCFLDIRSPGLGDTAMYLCATSREDQRLGETQYFGPGTRLLVL.

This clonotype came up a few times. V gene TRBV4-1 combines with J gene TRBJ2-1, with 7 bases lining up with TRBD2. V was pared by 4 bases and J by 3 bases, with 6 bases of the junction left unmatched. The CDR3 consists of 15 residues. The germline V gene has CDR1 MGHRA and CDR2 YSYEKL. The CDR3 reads CASSRVTSYYNEQFF. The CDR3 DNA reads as TGCGCCAGCAGCCGAGTGACTAGCTACTACAATGAGCAGTTCTTC.

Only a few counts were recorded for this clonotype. CDR3 DNA sequence: TGCAGCGTTTTATATCGGGGGGAGACCCAGTACTTC. The encoded protein is CSVLYRGETQYF. This chain uses TRBV29-1 with TRBJ2-5, with TRBD2 as a possible D gene (6 bases). This CDR3 contains 12 residues. V lost 5 bases and J lost 5, with 12 bases in between. CDR1 and CDR2 from the germline V gene are SQVTM and ANQGSEA.

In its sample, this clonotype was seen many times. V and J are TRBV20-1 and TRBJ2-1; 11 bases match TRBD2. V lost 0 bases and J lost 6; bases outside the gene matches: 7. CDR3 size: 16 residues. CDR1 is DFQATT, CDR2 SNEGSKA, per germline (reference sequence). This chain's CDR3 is CSARDPLAGAPNEQFF. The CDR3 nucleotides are TGCAGTGCTAGAGATCCACTAGCGGGAGCTCCCAATGAGCAGTTCTTC.

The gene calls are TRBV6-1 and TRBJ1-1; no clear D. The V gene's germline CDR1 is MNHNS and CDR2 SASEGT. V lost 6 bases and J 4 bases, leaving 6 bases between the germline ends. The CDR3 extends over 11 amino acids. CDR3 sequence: CASSYVTEAFF. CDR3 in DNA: TGTGCCAGCAGCTACGTCACTGAAGCTTTCTTT.

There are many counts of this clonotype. Written as DNA, the CDR3 is TGTGCCAGCAGCCGTAGCGGGAGCGGCTACGAGCAGTACTTC. Its protein product is CASSRSGSGYEQYF. The chain is built from TRBV11-2 and TRBJ2-7; 9 bases are shared with TRBD2. Germline trimming cut 5 bases from V and 3 bases from J; bases unmatched to any gene: 5. CDR1 and CDR2 (germline): SGHAT, FQNNGV. The CDR3 covers 14 residues.

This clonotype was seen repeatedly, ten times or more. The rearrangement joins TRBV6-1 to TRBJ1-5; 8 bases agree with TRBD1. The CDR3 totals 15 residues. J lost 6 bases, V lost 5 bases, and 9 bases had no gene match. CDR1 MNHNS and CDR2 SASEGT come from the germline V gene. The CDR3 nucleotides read TGTGCCAGCAGTAATGTCAGGGGGCTGGGTCAGCCCCAGCATTTT. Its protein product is CASSNVRGLGQPQHF.

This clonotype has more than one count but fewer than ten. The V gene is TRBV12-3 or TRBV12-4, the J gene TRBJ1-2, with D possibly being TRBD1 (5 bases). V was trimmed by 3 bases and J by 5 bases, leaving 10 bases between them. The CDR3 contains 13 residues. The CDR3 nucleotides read TGTGCCAGCAGTTTCGCACAGGTTTATGGCTACACCTTC. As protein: CASSFAQVYGYTF.

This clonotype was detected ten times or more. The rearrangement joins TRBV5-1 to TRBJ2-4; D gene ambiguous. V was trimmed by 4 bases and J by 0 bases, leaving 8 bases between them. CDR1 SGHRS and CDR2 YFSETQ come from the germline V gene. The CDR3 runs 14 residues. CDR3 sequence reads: CASSVSLAKNIQYF. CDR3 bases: TGCGCCAGCAGCGTCTCGTTAGCCAAAAACATTCAGTACTTC.

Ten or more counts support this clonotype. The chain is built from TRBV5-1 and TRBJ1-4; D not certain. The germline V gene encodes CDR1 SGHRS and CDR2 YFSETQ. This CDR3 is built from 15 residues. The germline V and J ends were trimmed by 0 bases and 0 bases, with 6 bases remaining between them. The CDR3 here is CASSLGRATNEKLFF. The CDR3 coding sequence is TGCGCCAGCAGCTTGGGGCGGGCAACTAATGAAAAACTGTTTTTT.

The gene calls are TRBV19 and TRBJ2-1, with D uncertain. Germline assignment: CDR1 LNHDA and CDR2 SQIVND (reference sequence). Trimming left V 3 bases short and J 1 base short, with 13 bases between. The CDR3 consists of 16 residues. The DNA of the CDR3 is TGTGCCAGTAGTATGAAAAGAGCGAATTCCTACAATGAGCAGTTCTTC. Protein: CASSMKRANSYNEQFF.

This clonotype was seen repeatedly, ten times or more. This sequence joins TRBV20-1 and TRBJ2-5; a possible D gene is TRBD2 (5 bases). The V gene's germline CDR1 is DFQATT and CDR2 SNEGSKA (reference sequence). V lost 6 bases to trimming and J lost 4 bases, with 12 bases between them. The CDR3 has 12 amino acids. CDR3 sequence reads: CSALDLGETQYF. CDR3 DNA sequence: TGCAGTGCCCTGGACTTGGGAGAGACCCAGTACTTC.

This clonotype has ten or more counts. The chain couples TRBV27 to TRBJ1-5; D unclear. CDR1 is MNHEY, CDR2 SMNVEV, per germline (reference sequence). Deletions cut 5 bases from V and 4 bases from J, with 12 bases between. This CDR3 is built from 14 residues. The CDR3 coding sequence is TGTGCCAGCAGTCCCCAGAGGCTGAATCAGCCCCAGCATTTT. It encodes CASSPQRLNQPQHF.

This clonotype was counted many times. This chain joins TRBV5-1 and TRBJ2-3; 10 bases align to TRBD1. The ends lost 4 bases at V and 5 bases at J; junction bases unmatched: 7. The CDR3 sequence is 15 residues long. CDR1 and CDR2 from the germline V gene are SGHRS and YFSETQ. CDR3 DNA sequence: TGCGCCAGCAGCCAGGGACAGGGGTTCGGAGATACGCAGTATTTT. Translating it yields CASSQGQGFGDTQYF.

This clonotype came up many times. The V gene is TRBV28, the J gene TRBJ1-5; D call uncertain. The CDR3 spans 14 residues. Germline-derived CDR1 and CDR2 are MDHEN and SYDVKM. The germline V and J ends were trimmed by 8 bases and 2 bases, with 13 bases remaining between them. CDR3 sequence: CASHRGWGNQPQHF. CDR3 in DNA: TGTGCCAGCCACCGCGGGTGGGGCAATCAGCCCCAGCATTTT. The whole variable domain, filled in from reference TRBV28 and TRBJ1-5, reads DVKVTQSSRYLVKRTGEKVFLECVQDMDHENMFWYRQDPGLGLRLIYFSYDVKMKEKGDIPEGYSVSREKKERFSLILESASTNQTSMYLCASHRGWGNQPQHFGDGTRLSIL.

CDR3 DNA sequence: TGTGCCAGCAGTTCTCTGACTAGCGGGAGGGCCGACGAGCAGTACTTC. Amino acid sequence: CASSSLTSGRADEQYF. This rearrangement joins TRBV6-2 or TRBV6-3 to TRBJ2-7, with TRBD2 matching over 14 bases. The CDR3 has 16 residues. Trimming took 4 bases from V and 5 from J; bases not matched to a gene: 7. From germline, CDR1 is MNHEY and CDR2 SVGEGT.

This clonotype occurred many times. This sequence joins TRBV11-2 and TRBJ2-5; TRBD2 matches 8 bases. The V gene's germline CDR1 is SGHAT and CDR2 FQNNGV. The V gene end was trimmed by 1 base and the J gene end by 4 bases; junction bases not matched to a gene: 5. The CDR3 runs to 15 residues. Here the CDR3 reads CASSLGGLVVETQYF. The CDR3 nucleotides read TGTGCCAGCAGCTTAGGGGGACTAGTGGTAGAGACCCAGTACTTC.

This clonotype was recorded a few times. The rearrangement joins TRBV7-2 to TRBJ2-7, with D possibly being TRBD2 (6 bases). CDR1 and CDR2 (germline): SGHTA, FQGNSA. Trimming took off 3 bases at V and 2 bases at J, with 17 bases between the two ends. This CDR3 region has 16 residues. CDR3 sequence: CASSFLVGGTAYEQYF. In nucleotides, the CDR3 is TGTGCCAGCAGCTTCTTAGTTGGGGGGACCGCCTACGAGCAGTACTTC.

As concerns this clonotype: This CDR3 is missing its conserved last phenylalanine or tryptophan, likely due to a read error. Here the CDR3 reads CASKQGSTNEKLFL. CDR3 nucleotide sequence: TGCGCCAGCAAACAGGGGTCGACTAATGAAAAACTGTTTCTT. The gene calls are TRBV5-1 and TRBJ1-4; the match to TRBD1 covers 7 bases. With 6 bases clipped from V and 2 bases from J, the junction kept 4 bases outside the gene matches. The CDR3 loop spans 14 amino acids. CDR1 is SGHRS, CDR2 YFSETQ, per germline.

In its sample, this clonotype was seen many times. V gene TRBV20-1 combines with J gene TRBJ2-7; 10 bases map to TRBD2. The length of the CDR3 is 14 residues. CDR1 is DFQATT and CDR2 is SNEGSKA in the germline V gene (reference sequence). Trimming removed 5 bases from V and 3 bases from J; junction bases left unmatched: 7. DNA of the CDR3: TGCAGTGCTCGCTCTAGCGGGAGTCTCTACGAGCAGTACTTC. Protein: CSARSSGSLYEQYF.

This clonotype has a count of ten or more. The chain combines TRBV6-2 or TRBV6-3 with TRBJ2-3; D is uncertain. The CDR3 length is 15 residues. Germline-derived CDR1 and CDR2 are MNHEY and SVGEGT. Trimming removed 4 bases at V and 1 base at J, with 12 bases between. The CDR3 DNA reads TGTGCCAGCAGTTGGGCCCGGGCCGGCACAGATACGCAGTATTTT. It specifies CASSWARAGTDTQYF.

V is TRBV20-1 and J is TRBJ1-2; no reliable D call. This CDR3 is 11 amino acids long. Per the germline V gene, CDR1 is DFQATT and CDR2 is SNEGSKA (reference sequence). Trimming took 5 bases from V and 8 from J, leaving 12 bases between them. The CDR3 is CSAPVRGGYTF. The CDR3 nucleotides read TGCAGTGCTCCCGTACGAGGGGGCTACACCTTC.

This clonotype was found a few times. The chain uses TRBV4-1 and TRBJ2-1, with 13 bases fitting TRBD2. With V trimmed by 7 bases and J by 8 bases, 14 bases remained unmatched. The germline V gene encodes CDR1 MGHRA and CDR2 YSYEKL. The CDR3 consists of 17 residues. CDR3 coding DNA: TGCGCCAGCACCCACCGGGGACTAGCGGGAAACGGGGATGAGCAGTTCTTC. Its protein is CASTHRGLAGNGDEQFF.

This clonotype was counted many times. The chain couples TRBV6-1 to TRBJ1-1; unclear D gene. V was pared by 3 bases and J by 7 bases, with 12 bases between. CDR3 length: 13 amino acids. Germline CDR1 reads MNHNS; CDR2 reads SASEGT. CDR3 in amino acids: CASSDPGRIEAFF. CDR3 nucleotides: TGTGCCAGCAGTGACCCGGGGAGGATTGAAGCTTTCTTT.